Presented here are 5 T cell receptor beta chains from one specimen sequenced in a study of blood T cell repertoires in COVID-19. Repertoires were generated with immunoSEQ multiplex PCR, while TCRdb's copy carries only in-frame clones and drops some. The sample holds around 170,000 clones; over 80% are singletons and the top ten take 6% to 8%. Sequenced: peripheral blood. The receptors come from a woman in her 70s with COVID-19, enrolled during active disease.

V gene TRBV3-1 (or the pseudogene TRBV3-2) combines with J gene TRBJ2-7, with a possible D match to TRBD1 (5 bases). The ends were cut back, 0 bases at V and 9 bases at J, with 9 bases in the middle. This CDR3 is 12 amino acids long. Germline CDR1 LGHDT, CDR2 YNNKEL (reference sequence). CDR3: CASSQDYTGQYF. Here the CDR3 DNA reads TGTGCCAGCAGCCAAGATTACACAGGGCAGTACTTC.

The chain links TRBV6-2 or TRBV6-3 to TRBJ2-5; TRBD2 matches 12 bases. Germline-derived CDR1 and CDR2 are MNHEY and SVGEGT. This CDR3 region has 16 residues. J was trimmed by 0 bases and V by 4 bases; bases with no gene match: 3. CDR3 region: CASSSGTSGYQETQYF. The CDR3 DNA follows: TGTGCCAGCAGTTCGGGGACTAGCGGGTACCAAGAGACCCAGTACTTC.

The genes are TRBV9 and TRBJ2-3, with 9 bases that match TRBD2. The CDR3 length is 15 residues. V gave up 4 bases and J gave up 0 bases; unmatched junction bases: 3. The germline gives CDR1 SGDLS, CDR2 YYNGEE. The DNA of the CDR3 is TGTGCCAGCAGCCCTAGCGGGGTAAGCACAGATACGCAGTATTTT. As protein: CASSPSGVSTDTQYF. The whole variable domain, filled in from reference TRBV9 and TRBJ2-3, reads DSGVTQTPKHLITATGQRVTLRCSPRSGDLSVYWYQQSLDQGLQFLIQYYNGEERAKGNILERFSAQQFPDLHSELNLSSLELGDSALYFCASSPSGVSTDTQYFGPGTRLTVL.

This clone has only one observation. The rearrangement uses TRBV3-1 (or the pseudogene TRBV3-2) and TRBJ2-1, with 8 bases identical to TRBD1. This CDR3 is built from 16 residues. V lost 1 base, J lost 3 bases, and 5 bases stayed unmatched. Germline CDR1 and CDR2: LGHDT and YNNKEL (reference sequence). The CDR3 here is CASSQGGQENYNEQFF. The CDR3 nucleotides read TGTGCCAGCAGCCAAGGGGGACAGGAAAACTACAATGAGCAGTTCTTC.

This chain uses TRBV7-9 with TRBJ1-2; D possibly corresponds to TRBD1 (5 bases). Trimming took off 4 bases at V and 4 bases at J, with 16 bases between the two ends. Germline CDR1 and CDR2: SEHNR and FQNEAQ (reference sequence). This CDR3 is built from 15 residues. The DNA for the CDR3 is TGTGCCAGCAGCTCCCCACGGGGGAGAGGCTATGGCTACACCTTC. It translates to CASSSPRGRGYGYTF.